This T cell receptor (beta chain) stems from a study of OX40 agonist ivuxolimab in advanced cancers. The wider study: Partial responses, seen in three patients, involved one hepatocellular carcinoma and two cutaneous melanomas.

TCRdb keeps only in-frame clones here, not all; method: immunoSEQ multiplex PCR. The profile covers about 61,000 clones, with approximately 82% appearing a single time and 0.52% taken by the ten largest. Looked up from germline, CDR1 is KGHSH and CDR2 is LQKENI. Trimming removed 3 bases from V and 7 bases from J; junction bases left unmatched: 7. This CDR3 region has 16 residues. Exclusion applied to patients with autoimmune disease history or systemic immunosuppression. The sequence derives from an adult with an advanced solid tumor such as melanoma, head and neck, liver or kidney cancer. The material sequenced was CD4+ or CD8+ T cells sorted from blood, taken in a trial of the OX40 agonist ivuxolimab. The chain carries TRBV18 and TRBJ2-2; TRBD2 agrees at 11 bases. The CDR3 DNA reads as TGTGCCAGCTCACCCACTAGCGGGAGTCACGGCGGGGAGCTGTTTTTT. It yields the protein CASSPTSGSHGGELFF. The full variable domain, in which reference TRBV18 and TRBJ2-2 provide the parts outside the CDR3, is NAGVMQNPRHLVRRRGQEARLRCSPMKGHSHVYWYRQLPEEGLKFMVYLQKENIIDESGMPKERFSAEFPKEGPSILRIQQVVRGDSAAYFCASSPTSGSHGGELFFGEGSRLTVL.